This T cell receptor beta chain is drawn from a study of T cell responses to AZD1222 COVID-19 vaccine. Study-level information: Analysis merged second doses at about 4 or about 12 weeks.

As regards this clone: Its antigen is undetermined.

The study's findings and limits: Repertoire samples came only from after the peak T cell response. The sample set comprised mostly white British donors with more females, and clonal diversity was possibly underestimated. Mapped onto spike, vaccine-associated CD4 TCRs spanned it and were dominant at 160-218 and 743-854.

After removal of 3 bases from V and 4 bases from J, the junction contained 4 bases not matched to a gene. The CDR3 runs 15 residues. Germline V CDR1 and CDR2: LNHDA, SQIVND (reference sequence). Generated by immunoSEQ multiplex PCR, the TCRdb table keeps only in-frame clones and is missing some. The table includes under 150,000 clones, about 86% detected once. The rearrangement uses TRBV19 and TRBJ1-5, with 9 positions matching TRBD1. Here the sequenced sample was peripheral blood, taken on day 0 of AZD1222 vaccination. The origin of this receptor is an adult in good health. The CDR3 DNA sequence: TGTGCCAGTAGTATGGGGACAGGGTATAATCAGCCCCAGCATTTT. This sequence encodes CASSMGTGYNQPQHF. The variable domain in full, completed from reference TRBV19 and TRBJ1-5, reads DGGITQSPKYLFRKEGQNVTLSCEQNLNHDAMYWYRQDPGQGLRLIYYSQIVNDFQKGDIAEGYSVSREKKESFPLTVTSAQKNPTAFYLCASSMGTGYNQPQHFGDGTRLSIL.